This TCR beta chain was found in a study of technical replicates of blood from a few donors. CDR1 and CDR2 (germline): SEHNR, FQNEAQ (reference sequence). CDR3 length equals 15 residues. Trimming cost V 5 bases and J 4 bases, with 15 bases left between them. Here immunoSEQ multiplex PCR was the method, and the copy in TCRdb shows in-frame clones only, minus some. Among around 86,000 clones listed, just over 95% were seen once. The sequence was obtained from a human donor in good health. What was sequenced was T cells isolated from PBMCs. This chain connects TRBV7-9 to TRBJ2-1; no reliable D call. CDR3 region: CASSPRLSRYNEQFF. DNA for the CDR3: TGTGCCAGCAGCCCTAGACTTAGTCGATACAATGAGCAGTTCTTC. Full variable domain (outside the CDR3, taken from reference TRBV7-9 and TRBJ2-1): DTGVSQNPRHKITKRGQNVTFRCDPISEHNRLYWYRQTLGQGPEFLTYFQNEAQLEKSRLLSDRFSAERPKGSFSTLEIQRTEQGDSAMYLCASSPRLSRYNEQFFGPGTRLTVL.